This T cell receptor beta chain was recovered during a study of blood T cell repertoires in COVID-19. At the level of the study: Acute-phase and convalescent COVID-19 samples originated in the United States, Italy and Spain. PBMCs, B-cell-depleted T cells, or T cells provided the cDNA or gDNA that made up the material.

Original data processing: Nucleated cell counts were estimated from reference gene primer amplification. TCRdb keeps only in-frame clones here, not all; method: immunoSEQ multiplex PCR. D and trimming come from the DNA, and the V and J calls and clone size come from that table. The table shows 100,000 to 150,000 clones, with around 85% occurring only once. Between the trimmed V and J ends, which lost 2 bases and 7 bases, there was a span of 12 bases. Germline loops: CDR1 SGHRS, CDR2 YFSETQ. CDR3 length: 14 residues. This receptor was taken from a man aged 50 or older with acute or convalescent COVID-19. Material for sequencing was peripheral blood. The J gene is TRBJ1-4, the V gene TRBV5-1; possible D gene TRBD1, 5 bases. CDR3 amino acids: CASSFRGMGEKLFF. Written as DNA, the CDR3 is TGCGCCAGCAGCTTTAGGGGTATGGGTGAAAAACTGTTTTTT.